Here is one TCR beta chain with its context. The CDR3 consists of 14 residues. Trimming took off 1 base at V and 4 bases at J, with 10 bases between the two ends. Germline lookup yields CDR1 SGHAT and CDR2 FQNNGV. The PCR was carried out with 60 Vbeta primers and 13 Jbeta primers. TCRdb's table, derived via immunoSEQ multiplex PCR, lists solely in-frame clones and lacks some. The sample includes about 160,000 clones, roughly 70% of them seen just once. This entry comes from a study of cytomegalovirus exposure and HLA in healthy donors. The chain carries TRBV11-2 and TRBJ1-1, with a weak D call TRBD1 (5 bases). The sequencing input was PBMCs. The receptor comes from a woman between 45 and 65 years old in good health and CMV-seropositive. DNA for the CDR3: TGTGCCAGCAGCTTAGTGGGCGGGGCCACTGAAGCTTTCTTT. Translating gives CASSLVGGATEAFF.